A selection of T cell receptor beta chains follows, all from one sample in a study of post-analysis software for immune sequencing data. Using its own MiXCR run on the PCR reads, TCRdb lists one record per CDR3 protein. The data contain hundreds of thousands of distinct CDR3 sequences, over 45% of them seen just once; the ten biggest clones take up 10% to 12%. The material sequenced was blood. These receptors all stem from a girl aged 2 to 10 with multiple sclerosis. CDR3s include the opening cysteine and the closing phenylalanine or tryptophan. A D gene is named only where the DNA matches it firmly. Size is omitted from some rows. Given values are once, few, many or a class for expanded clones.

clone_size | j_call | d_call | v_call | cdr3_aa | cdr3_nt
few | TRBJ1-2 | . | TRBV4-2 | CASSQGQEQGYGYTF | TGTGCCAGCAGCCAAGGGCAGGAACAGGGATATGGCTACACCTTC
. | TRBJ2-1 | . | TRBV20-1 | CSARAEEQGRMDEQFF | TGCAGTGCTAGAGCCGAGGAACAGGGGAGGATGGATGAGCAGTTCTTC
. | TRBJ1-1 | . | TRBV6-5 | CASSYSTRGNTEAFF | TGTGCCAGCAGTTACTCGACGAGGGGGAACACTGAAGCTTTCTTT
. | TRBJ2-1 | TRBD2 | TRBV20-1 | CSARTSGISNEQFF | TGCAGTGCTAGGACTAGCGGGATTTCCAATGAGCAGTTCTTC
few | TRBJ2-3 | . | TRBV6-5 | CASSYRVADTQYF | TGTGCCAGCAGTTACCGGGTGGCAGATACGCAGTATTTT
once | TRBJ2-5 | . | TRBV10-2 | CASSVSRRGETQYF | TGCGCCAGCAGTGTTTCACGGCGGGGTGAGACCCAGTACTTC
. | TRBJ2-1 | TRBD2 | TRBV6-5 | CASSYKSLAGGVGEQFF | TGTGCCAGCAGTTACAAGTCCCTAGCTGGGGGGGTGGGAGAGCAGTTCTTC
. | TRBJ2-5 | TRBD1 | TRBV2 | CASNKDRASQETQYF | TGTGCCAGCAACAAGGACAGGGCTTCCCAAGAGACCCAGTACTTC
. | TRBJ2-7 | TRBD1 | TRBV29-1 | CSVEQGPSYEQYF | TGCAGCGTCGAACAGGGGCCATCTTACGAGCAGTACTTC
. | TRBJ2-7 | . | TRBV11-2 | CASSIGEEYEQYF | TGTGCCAGCAGCATAGGGGAGGAGTACGAGCAGTACTTC
. | TRBJ1-1 | . | TRBV20-1 | CSARGAEPVNTEAFF | TGCAGTGCTAGAGGGGCAGAACCCGTAAACACTGAAGCTTTCTTT
. | TRBJ2-1 | TRBD2 | TRBV5-5 | CASSLPLAGGRDEQFF | TGTGCCAGCAGCTTGCCCCTAGCGGGGGGGAGGGATGAGCAGTTCTTC
few | TRBJ1-6 | . | TRBV6-2/TRBV6-3 | CASSYVLGYSPLHF | TGTGCCAGCAGTTACGTGTTGGGATATTCACCCCTCCACTTT
once | TRBJ2-7 | TRBD2 | TRBV6-2/TRBV6-3 | CASGIAGPYEQYF | TGTGCCAGCGGGATAGCGGGCCCCTACGAGCAGTACTTC
. | TRBJ2-3 | TRBD1 | TRBV20-1 | CSARVQGVTTDTQYF | TGCAGTGCTAGAGTACAGGGGGTCACCACAGATACGCAGTATTTT
. | TRBJ2-7 | . | TRBV5-4 | CASSFIDRDYEQYF | TGTGCCAGCAGCTTTATTGACAGAGACTACGAGCAGTACTTC
few | TRBJ2-1 | . | TRBV4-1 | CASTNPMNEQFF | TGCGCCAGCACTAACCCGATGAATGAGCAGTTCTTC
. | TRBJ1-5 | . | TRBV2 | CASSGPAGNQPQHF | TGTGCCAGCAGTGGGCCGGCGGGGAATCAGCCCCAGCATTTT
. | TRBJ2-4 | . | TRBV6-6 | CASSPPGKSIAKNIQYF | TGTGCCAGCAGTCCCCCTGGGAAGTCAATAGCCAAAAACATTCAGTACTTC
. | TRBJ1-1 | . | TRBV9 | CASSVPGNTEAFF | TGTGCCAGCAGCGTACCAGGTAACACTGAAGCTTTCTTT
. | TRBJ2-7 | . | TRBV6-2/TRBV6-3 | CASSPSIGAYEQYF | TGTGCCAGCAGTCCCTCGATCGGGGCCTACGAGCAGTACTTC
few | TRBJ2-1 | . | TRBV29-1 | CSVGGVSGYNEQFF | TGCAGCGTTGGGGGGGTTAGCGGCTACAATGAGCAGTTCTTC
. | TRBJ2-5 | . | TRBV29-1 | CSAELETAQETQYF | TGCAGCGCTGAACTCGAGACCGCGCAAGAGACCCAGTACTTC
. | TRBJ2-3 | . | TRBV29-1 | CSFCGSGADTQYF | TGCAGTTTCTGTGGGAGTGGGGCAGATACGCAGTATTTT
few | TRBJ2-3 | TRBD2 | TRBV5-6 | CASSLGAGETDTQYF | TGTGCCAGCAGCTTGGGGGCGGGGGAGACAGATACGCAGTATTTT
. | TRBJ2-3 | . | TRBV7-2 | CASRRTPGTDTQYF | TGTGCCAGCAGACGTACACCTGGCACAGATACGCAGTATTTT
. | TRBJ2-1 | . | TRBV12-5 | CASGFDYNKQFF | TGTGCTAGTGGTTTCGACTATAATAAGCAGTTCTTC
. | TRBJ1-2 | . | TRBV7-2 | CASRLRDGGFNYGYTF | TGTGCCAGCAGACTCCGGGACGGAGGATTTAACTATGGCTACACCTTC
once | TRBJ1-5 | . | TRBV11-2 | CASSLGQGSYSNQPQHF | TGTGCCAGCAGCTTAGGGCAGGGGTCATATAGCAATCAGCCCCAGCATTTT
few | TRBJ2-1 | . | TRBV7-2 | CASSLVGGGREEQFF | TGTGCCAGCAGCTTAGTAGGGGGCGGTCGGGAGGAGCAGTTCTTC
. | TRBJ1-1 | . | TRBV2 | CASSGRTVRKAFF | TGTGCCAGCAGTGGGCGGACAGTTCGAAAAGCTTTCTTT
. | TRBJ1-5 | . | TRBV28 | CASRTAPDYSNQPQHF | TGTGCCAGCAGGACCGCCCCAGATTATAGCAATCAGCCCCAGCATTTT
. | TRBJ2-1 | TRBD2 | TRBV6-5 | CASSQTGTSGSDEQFF | TGTGCCAGCAGCCAAACCGGGACTAGCGGGAGCGATGAGCAGTTCTTC
once | TRBJ2-7 | TRBD2 | TRBV6-2/TRBV6-3 | CASMTGGEGTYEQYF | TGTGCCAGCATGACGGGAGGGGAAGGGACCTACGAGCAGTACTTC
. | TRBJ2-5 | . | TRBV5-5 | CATRTQETQYF | TGTGCCACCCGGACACAAGAGACCCAGTACTTC
few | TRBJ2-1 | TRBD2 | TRBV7-2 | CASSLAAPSGGVEQFF | TGTGCCAGCAGCTTAGCGGCTCCTAGCGGAGGTGTCGAGCAGTTCTTC
. | TRBJ2-1 | TRBD1 | TRBV6-5 | CASSYLPTTGVRNEQFF | TGTGCCAGCAGTTACCTCCCTACGACAGGGGTTCGAAATGAGCAGTTCTTC
. | TRBJ2-1 | . | TRBV7-9 | CASSLYGRGPSEQFF | TGTGCCAGCAGCTTATACGGGAGAGGGCCCAGTGAGCAGTTCTTC
. | TRBJ2-1 | . | TRBV12-3/TRBV12-4 | CASSLMGQGNVGSYNEQFF | TGTGCCAGCAGTTTAATGGGGCAGGGTAACGTAGGCTCCTACAATGAGCAGTTCTTC
few | TRBJ2-7 | . | TRBV29-1 | CSVESPRAEQYF | TGCAGCGTTGAATCTCCCAGAGCCGAGCAGTACTTC
. | TRBJ2-7 | . | TRBV6-1 | CASRTASSYEQYF | TGTGCCAGCAGGACCGCGAGCTCCTACGAGCAGTACTTC
few | TRBJ2-1 | TRBD2 | TRBV20-1 | CSAQLAGGNNEQFF | TGCAGTGCCCAACTAGCGGGGGGGAACAATGAGCAGTTCTTC
. | TRBJ2-3 | TRBD2 | TRBV5-1 | CASSGAGLAVITDTQYF | TGCGCCAGCAGCGGAGCTGGACTAGCGGTTATCACAGATACGCAGTATTTT
few | TRBJ2-7 | . | TRBV12-3/TRBV12-4 | CASSLARWYEQYF | TGTGCCAGCAGTTTAGCGCGATGGTACGAGCAGTACTTC
. | TRBJ1-2 | . | TRBV5-1 | CASSPGPDSIYGYTF | TGCGCCAGCAGCCCCGGCCCCGACAGTATCTATGGCTACACCTTC
. | TRBJ2-7 | TRBD1 | TRBV7-3 | CASSIGQGEQYF | TGTGCCAGCAGCATCGGACAGGGCGAGCAGTACTTC
few | TRBJ2-4 | . | TRBV7-8 | CASSLVKGVINIQYF | TGTGCCAGCAGCTTAGTCAAGGGGGTCATTAACATTCAGTACTTC
. | TRBJ2-1 | . | TRBV2 | CASRDPGKNEQFF | TGTGCCAGCAGGGACCCAGGGAAAAATGAGCAGTTCTTC
. | TRBJ2-7 | TRBD2 | TRBV20-1 | CSATSGGSYEQYF | TGCAGTGCTACTAGCGGGGGTTCTTACGAGCAGTACTTC
. | TRBJ2-7 | . | TRBV12-3/TRBV12-4 | CASSLGAGIGQYF | TGTGCCAGCAGCCTGGGGGCGGGGATCGGGCAGTACTTC
. | TRBJ2-3 | TRBD2 | TRBV12-3/TRBV12-4 | CASSPGTRGTDTQYF | TGTGCCAGCAGCCCAGGGACTAGGGGAACAGATACGCAGTATTTT
. | TRBJ1-3 | . | TRBV12-3/TRBV12-4 | CASSSSLTEGSGNTIYF | TGTGCCAGCAGTTCATCCCTGACCGAGGGTTCTGGAAACACCATATATTTT
. | TRBJ1-2 | TRBD1 | TRBV20-1 | CSARKVDRGRQGYTF | TGCAGTGCTAGAAAAGTCGACAGGGGGCGACAAGGCTACACCTTC
. | TRBJ2-1 | TRBD1 | TRBV27 | CASRPGTGALYEQFF | TGTGCCAGCAGACCCGGGACAGGGGCCCTTTATGAGCAGTTCTTC
. | TRBJ2-1 | TRBD2 | TRBV7-9 | CASSSGLADWQFF | TGTGCCAGCAGCTCAGGACTAGCAGATTGGCAGTTCTTC
. | TRBJ2-5 | TRBD2 | TRBV7-2 | CASSFPPSGGFQETQYF | TGTGCCAGCAGCTTCCCCCCTAGCGGGGGGTTCCAAGAGACCCAGTACTTC
. | TRBJ2-1 | TRBD1 | TRBV29-1 | CSVTGDNEQFF | TGCAGCGTGACAGGGGACAATGAGCAGTTCTTC
. | TRBJ2-1 | TRBD2 | TRBV29-1 | CSVRPSGGRYNEQFF | TGCAGCGTTCGACCTAGCGGGGGAAGATACAATGAGCAGTTCTTC
. | TRBJ1-3 | . | TRBV4-1 | CANSPRGNTIYF | TGCGCCAACAGCCCCAGGGGAAACACCATATATTTT